This T cell receptor (beta chain) was recorded in a study of tumor and adjacent non-tumor tissue in lung cancer. For the study at large: Histology: under 15 adenocarcinoma, a couple of squamous cell carcinoma, 1 small cell lung cancer. Aged roughly 31 to 85 years, patients included 9 to 11 men and about 5 women with stage I to III disease.

TCRbeta libraries were built with three rounds of nested PCR, modified from ARM-PCR. In TCRdb, the multiplex PCR reads were re-called with MiXCR into one record per CDR3 protein. Of approximately 150,000 distinct CDR3 sequences listed, around 60% are singletons. No cell sorting was done before RNA was extracted from the tissue. Chemotherapy-naive patients with new lung cancer underwent thoracic surgery in China, August–late 2014. Trimming left V 3 bases short and J 2 bases short, with 11 bases between. CDR1 is MDHEN, CDR2 SYDVKM, per germline. There are 15 residues in the CDR3. V gene TRBV28 combines with J gene TRBJ2-1; D might be TRBD2 (5 bases). The source of this sequence is a man in his 60s with small cell lung cancer. The sequencing sample was made of lung tumor tissue. The CDR3 DNA reads as TGTGCCAGCAGTTTCCCCGGGAACCCCTACAATGAGCAGTTCTTC. Amino acid sequence: CASSFPGNPYNEQFF. The entire variable domain, with the rest obtained from reference TRBV28 and TRBJ2-1, is as follows: DVKVTQSSRYLVKRTGEKVFLECVQDMDHENMFWYRQDPGLGLRLIYFSYDVKMKEKGDIPEGYSVSREKKERFSLILESASTNQTSMYLCASSFPGNPYNEQFFGPGTRLTVL.